This entry lists 10 T cell receptor beta chains sequenced from one sample in a study of beta chain features in type 1 diabetes. Study results and caveats: Type 1 diabetes patients had TCRB CDR3s that were shorter (moderately but significantly so) in all four CD4+ subsets.

Of the isolated RNA, all was reverse transcribed, and so the sequenced material was expressed TCRB transcripts. Here immunoSEQ multiplex PCR was the method, and the copy in TCRdb shows in-frame clones only, minus some. The table records around 14,000 clones, 65% to 85% of them present only once. Antigens for these TCRs are unknown. The sequenced sample consisted of stem cell memory CD4+ T cells from blood. The receptors come from a woman aged 18-30 years with type 1 diabetes.

V usage is TRBV19 and J usage is TRBJ2-1, with D perhaps TRBD2 (6 bases). Trimming pared 8 bases from V and 6 bases from J, leaving 20 bases between. The germline V gene encodes CDR1 LNHDA and CDR2 SQIVND (reference sequence). The CDR3 has 15 amino acids. Written as DNA, the CDR3 is TGTGCCAGTTCTCCCAATCGGGGGAGCGGCAATGAGCAGTTCTTC. It is translated as CASSPNRGSGNEQFF.

This rearrangement joins TRBV19 to TRBJ2-3, with D perhaps matching TRBD2 (5 bases). The germline V gene encodes CDR1 LNHDA and CDR2 SQIVND (reference sequence). Trimming pared 6 bases from V and 1 base from J, leaving 8 bases between. The CDR3 runs 13 residues. This CDR3 reads CASRERGTDTQYF. The CDR3 nucleotides are TGTGCCAGTAGGGAGAGGGGCACAGATACGCAGTATTTT.

The genes are TRBV28 and TRBJ1-5; tentative D call: TRBD1 (6 bases). Germline CDR1 is MDHEN and CDR2 is SYDVKM. The CDR3 sequence is 14 residues long. V lost 3 bases, J lost 4 bases, and 10 bases lay in between. CDR3 residues: CASSFHGQNQPQHF. In nucleotides, the CDR3 is TGTGCCAGCAGTTTCCACGGACAGAATCAGCCCCAGCATTTT.

The genes are TRBV27 and TRBJ2-3, with D perhaps TRBD1 (6 bases). The CDR3 contains 15 residues. V gave up 2 bases and J gave up 0 bases, with 9 bases separating them. Germline-derived CDR1 and CDR2 are MNHEY and SMNVEV (reference sequence). For the CDR3, the DNA is TGTGCCAGCAGTTTAAAGGGGGTGAGCACAGATACGCAGTATTTT. Protein sequence: CASSLKGVSTDTQYF.

This clone was seen only a few times. The chain is built from TRBV18 and TRBJ2-2; TRBD1 matches at 9 bases. CDR1 is KGHSH and CDR2 is LQKENI in the germline V gene. V was pared by 4 bases and J by 14 bases, with 8 bases of the junction left unmatched. The CDR3 has 13 amino acids. CDR3 amino acids: CASSLRTGEELFF. For the CDR3, the DNA is TGTGCCAGCTCACTCCGGACAGGGGAAGAACTGTTTTTT.

The rearrangement uses TRBV5-1 and TRBJ2-1; D is possibly TRBD2 (6 bases). V lost 0 bases and J 5 bases, leaving 12 bases between the germline ends. This CDR3 has 15 amino acids. Germline values: CDR1 SGHRS, CDR2 YFSETQ. CDR3 region: CASSLAGLPNNEQFF. The CDR3 bases are TGCGCCAGCAGCTTGGCGGGACTCCCTAACAATGAGCAGTTCTTC.

The chain is built from TRBV18 and TRBJ2-1; D remains unclear. CDR1 and CDR2 from the germline V gene are KGHSH and LQKENI. The CDR3 is 13 amino acids. V shed 0 bases and J shed 10 bases, with 10 bases lying between them. The chain's CDR3 is CASSPPPVKEQFF. Here the CDR3 DNA reads TGTGCCAGCTCACCACCGCCGGTAAAAGAGCAGTTCTTC.

The gene calls are TRBV5-1 and TRBJ2-5; weak D call: TRBD2 (5 bases). The ends were cut back, 2 bases at V and 3 bases at J, with 11 bases in the middle. The CDR3 sequence is 14 residues long. Germline lookup yields CDR1 SGHRS and CDR2 YFSETQ. DNA for the CDR3: TGCGCCAGCAGCTTCTCCGGGGTGGAAGAGACCCAGTACTTC. Translation gives CASSFSGVEETQYF.

This clone occurred a few times. The chain uses TRBV11-3 and TRBJ2-3; TRBD2 matches at 12 bases. CDR1 and CDR2 (germline): SGHNT, YENEEA. This CDR3 has 17 amino acids. Trimming at V came to 5 bases and at J to 4 bases, leaving 10 bases not matched to a gene. Written as DNA, the CDR3 is TGTGCCAGCAGCCCGAGACTAGCGGGAGAGGTAGCAGATACGCAGTATTTT. It specifies CASSPRLAGEVADTQYF.

This chain connects TRBV25-1 to TRBJ1-5; D perhaps matches TRBD1 (6 bases). The CDR3 length is 12 residues. Germline loops: CDR1 MGHDK, CDR2 SYGVNS. V was clipped by 6 bases and J by 11 bases, with 14 bases between them. The CDR3 spells CASSYQGSAQHF. In DNA, the CDR3 is TGTGCCAGCAGCTACCAGGGGTCGGCCCAGCATTTT.